What follows are 11 T cell receptor beta chains derived from one specimen sequenced in a study of T-cell reconstitution after alpha-beta-depleted transplantation in children. As it was prepared, the TCRbeta library received unique molecular identifiers. TCRdb used MiXCR to reprocess the PCR reads, holding one entry per CDR3 protein. The sample records 55,000 to 70,000 distinct CDR3 sequences, 9.5% to 13% being singletons. Sequenced material: PBMCs, taken before TCRalphabeta/CD19-depleted stem cell transplant. These receptors were collected from a boy aged 5-17 years with acute myeloid leukemia, due to receive a stem cell transplant.

This clonotype has at least ten counts. This chain links TRBV6-5 with TRBJ1-1, with D perhaps TRBD1 (5 bases). V was cut by 2 bases and J by 1 base, with 11 bases left in between. CDR1 and CDR2 from the germline V gene are MNHEY and SVGAGI. This CDR3 comprises 15 residues. In DNA, the CDR3 is TGTGCCAGCAGTTACCCCCTGACAGAGAACACTGAAGCTTTCTTT. Its translation: CASSYPLTENTEAFF.

This clonotype was counted many times. The chain uses TRBV11-1 and TRBJ1-4; D remains ambiguous. CDR1 and CDR2 (germline): SGHAT, FQDESV (reference sequence). V was shortened by 5 bases and J by 5 bases, with 12 bases between the two germline ends. CDR3 length: 14 amino acids. The CDR3 nucleotides are TGTGCCAGCAGCCCGCCAGGAGAGAATGAAAAACTGTTTTTT. Translating it yields CASSPPGENEKLFF.

J is TRBJ2-1 and V is TRBV19; 7 bases align to TRBD2. The CDR3 consists of 16 residues. From germline, CDR1 is LNHDA and CDR2 SQIVND (reference sequence). V gave up 4 bases and J gave up 4 bases; unmatched junction bases: 10. CDR3 loop: CASSTRAGRGYNEQFF. CDR3 sequence (DNA): TGTGCCAGTAGTACTCGAGCGGGACGGGGATACAATGAGCAGTTCTTC.

This clonotype has a handful of counts. The chain couples TRBV18 to TRBJ2-5; the D gene is possibly TRBD1 (6 bases). The CDR3 totals 14 residues. The V and J ends lost 6 bases and 4 bases respectively, with 15 bases between them. Germline V gene data show CDR1 as KGHSH and CDR2 as LQKENI. CDR3 region: CASSQDSLRETQYF. The CDR3 DNA is TGTGCCAGCTCCCAGGACAGCTTGAGAGAGACCCAGTACTTC.

This clonotype was seen repeatedly, ten times or more. The chain uses TRBV28 and TRBJ1-1, with 7 bases that match TRBD1. The germline V gene has CDR1 MDHEN and CDR2 SYDVKM. Trimming at V came to 2 bases and at J to 1 base, leaving 4 bases not matched to a gene. The CDR3 runs to 15 residues. CDR3 protein: CASSLGGQTNTEAFF. CDR3 nucleotide sequence: TGTGCCAGCAGTTTAGGGGGACAGACGAACACTGAAGCTTTCTTT.

This clonotype was counted ten times or more. The gene calls are TRBV3-1 and TRBJ2-3; 10 nucleotides line up with TRBD2. Germline V gene sequence: CDR1 LGHDT, CDR2 YNNKEL (reference sequence). CDR3 size: 17 residues. Germline trimming cut 3 bases from V and 6 bases from J; bases unmatched to any gene: 12. CDR3 protein: CASSQSSIAGGGDTQYF. The DNA for the CDR3 is TGTGCCAGCAGCCAGAGTTCGATAGCGGGGGGTGGGGATACGCAGTATTTT.

V is TRBV11-2 and J is TRBJ1-1; TRBD1 might be the D (5 bases). From germline, CDR1 is SGHAT and CDR2 FQNNGV. The CDR3 spans 15 residues. V was shortened by 5 bases and J by 0 bases, with 13 bases between the two germline ends. The CDR3 region has the DNA TGTGCCAGCAGCATTACCAGGGCCATGAACACTGAAGCTTTCTTT. Its translation: CASSITRAMNTEAFF.

This clonotype appeared many times. The chain employs TRBV29-1 and TRBJ2-2; D is ambiguous. The V and J ends lost 3 bases and 0 bases respectively, with 8 bases between them. The CDR3 has 14 amino acids. Looked up from germline, CDR1 is SQVTM and CDR2 is ANQGSEA. Written as DNA, the CDR3 is TGCAGCGTTGATGGGCAGTCGAACACCGGGGAGCTGTTTTTT. It specifies CSVDGQSNTGELFF.

In its sample, this clonotype is medium-sized (0.01 to 0.1%). J is TRBJ1-5 and V is TRBV4-1; D is possibly TRBD1 (6 bases). V dropped 1 base and J dropped 7 bases, with 11 bases sitting between them. Germline V gene lookup returns CDR1 MGHRA and CDR2 YSYEKL. The CDR3 length is 14 residues. CDR3 sequence (DNA): TGCGCCAGCAGCCAAGTTCTAGGGGGGCAGCCCCAGCATTTT. As protein: CASSQVLGGQPQHF.

This clonotype was recorded many times. This chain joins TRBV12-3 or TRBV12-4 and TRBJ1-1; D unresolved. Trimming stripped 7 bases from V and 5 bases from J, with 14 bases between. This CDR3 has 13 amino acids. CDR3 sequence (DNA): TGTGCCAGCAACTTGGGTCGCGGAACTGAAGCTTTCTTT. It encodes CASNLGRGTEAFF.

This clonotype was detected many times. The chain combines TRBV5-1 with TRBJ1-2, with D possibly being TRBD1 (5 bases). This CDR3 region has 14 residues. Looked up from germline, CDR1 is SGHRS and CDR2 is YFSETQ. Trimming shortened V by 4 bases and J by 3 bases, and 13 bases separated the two germline ends. The CDR3 coding sequence is TGCGCCAGCAGCCCCGTGGGGCCCGACTATGGCTACACCTTC. Translating gives CASSPVGPDYGYTF. Full variable domain (outside the CDR3, taken from reference TRBV5-1 and TRBJ1-2): KAGVTQTPRYLIKTRGQQVTLSCSPISGHRSVSWYQQTPGQGLQFLFEYFSETQRNKGNFPGRFSGRQFSNSRSEMNVSTLELGDSALYLCASSPVGPDYGYTFGSGTRLTVV.